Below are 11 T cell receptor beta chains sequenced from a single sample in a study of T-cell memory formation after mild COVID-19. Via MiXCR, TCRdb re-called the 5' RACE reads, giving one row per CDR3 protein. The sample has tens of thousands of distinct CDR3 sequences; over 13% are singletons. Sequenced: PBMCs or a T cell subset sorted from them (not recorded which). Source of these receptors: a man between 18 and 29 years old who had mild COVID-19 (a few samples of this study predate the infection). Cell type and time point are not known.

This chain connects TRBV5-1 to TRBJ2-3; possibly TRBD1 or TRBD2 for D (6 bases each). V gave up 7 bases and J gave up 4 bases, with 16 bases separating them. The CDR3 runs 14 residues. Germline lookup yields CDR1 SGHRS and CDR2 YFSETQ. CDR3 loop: CASGGKTGSDTQYF. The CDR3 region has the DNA TGCGCCAGCGGGGGGAAAACAGGGTCAGATACGCAGTATTTT.

In DNA form, the CDR3 reads TGCAGCGCCCGAGGAGCGGGGGGGTTTAATGAGCAGTTCTTC. The encoded protein is CSARGAGGFNEQFF. The chain uses TRBV29-1 and TRBJ2-1; TRBD2 matches at 10 bases. This CDR3 spans 14 amino acids. The germline CDR1 and CDR2 sequences are SQVTM and ANQGSEA. The V and J ends lost 7 bases and 7 bases, in that order; junction bases with no gene match: 10.

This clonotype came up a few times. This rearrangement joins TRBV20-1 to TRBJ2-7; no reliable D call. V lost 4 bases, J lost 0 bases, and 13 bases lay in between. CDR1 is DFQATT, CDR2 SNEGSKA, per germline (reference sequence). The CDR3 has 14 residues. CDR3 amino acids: CSAILQASSYEQYF. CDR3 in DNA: TGCAGTGCTATTCTCCAGGCTAGCTCCTACGAGCAGTACTTC.

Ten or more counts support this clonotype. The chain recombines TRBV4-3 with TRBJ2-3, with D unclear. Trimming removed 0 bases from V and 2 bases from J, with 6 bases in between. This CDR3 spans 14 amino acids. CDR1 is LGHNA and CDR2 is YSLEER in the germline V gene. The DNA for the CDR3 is TGCGCCAGCAGCCAAGACGCCCACACAGATACGCAGTATTTT. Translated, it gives CASSQDAHTDTQYF.

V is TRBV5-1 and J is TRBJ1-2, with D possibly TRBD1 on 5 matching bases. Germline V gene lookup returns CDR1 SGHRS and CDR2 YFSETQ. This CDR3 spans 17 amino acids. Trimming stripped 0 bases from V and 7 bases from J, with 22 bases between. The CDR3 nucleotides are TGCGCCAGCAGCTTGGCCGGTCCAGTTGTCCGGGGGGGTGGCTACACCTTC. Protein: CASSLAGPVVRGGGYTF.

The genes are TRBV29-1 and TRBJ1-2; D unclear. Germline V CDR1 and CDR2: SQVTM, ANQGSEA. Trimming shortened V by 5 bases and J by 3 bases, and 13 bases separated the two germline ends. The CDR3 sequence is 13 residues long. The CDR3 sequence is CSVRKGSDYGYTF. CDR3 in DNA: TGCAGCGTTCGTAAGGGATCGGACTATGGCTACACCTTC.

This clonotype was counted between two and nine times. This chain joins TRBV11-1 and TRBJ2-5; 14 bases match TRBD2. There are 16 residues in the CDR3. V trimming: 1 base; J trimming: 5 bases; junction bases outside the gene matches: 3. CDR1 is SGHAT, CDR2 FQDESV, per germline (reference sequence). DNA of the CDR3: TGTGCCAGCAGCTTAGGCGGACTAGCGGGGGGTGAGACCCAGTACTTC. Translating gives CASSLGGLAGGETQYF.

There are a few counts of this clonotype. The CDR3 region has the DNA TGTGCCAGTAGTTCACAGGGGCGAGACACAGATACGCAGTATTTT. This encodes CASSSQGRDTDTQYF. This sequence joins TRBV19 and TRBJ2-3; the match to TRBD1 covers 7 bases. J lost 2 bases, V lost 5 bases, and 7 bases had no gene match. The CDR3 totals 15 residues. Germline CDR1 is LNHDA and CDR2 is SQIVND (reference sequence).

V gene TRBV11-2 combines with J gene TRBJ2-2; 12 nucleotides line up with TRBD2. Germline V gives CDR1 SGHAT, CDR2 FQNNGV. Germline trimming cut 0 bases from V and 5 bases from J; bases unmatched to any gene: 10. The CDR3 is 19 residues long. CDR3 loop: CASSLDRTGLAGSTGELFF. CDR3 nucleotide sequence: TGTGCCAGCAGCTTAGATCGGACGGGACTAGCGGGTTCTACCGGGGAGCTGTTTTTT.

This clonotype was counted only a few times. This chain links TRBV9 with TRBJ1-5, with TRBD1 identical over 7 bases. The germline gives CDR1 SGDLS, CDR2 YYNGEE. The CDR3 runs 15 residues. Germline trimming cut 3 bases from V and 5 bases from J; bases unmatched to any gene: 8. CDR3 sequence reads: CASSADRDSHQPQHF. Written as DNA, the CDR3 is TGTGCCAGCAGCGCGGACCGGGACAGCCATCAGCCCCAGCATTTT.

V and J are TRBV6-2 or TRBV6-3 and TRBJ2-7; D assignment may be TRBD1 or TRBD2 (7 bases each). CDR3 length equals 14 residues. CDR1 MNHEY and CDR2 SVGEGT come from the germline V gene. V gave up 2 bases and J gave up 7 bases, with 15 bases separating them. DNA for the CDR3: TGTGCCAGCAGTTACGGGGAGGGGGCGTCTGAGCAGTACTTC. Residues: CASSYGEGASEQYF.